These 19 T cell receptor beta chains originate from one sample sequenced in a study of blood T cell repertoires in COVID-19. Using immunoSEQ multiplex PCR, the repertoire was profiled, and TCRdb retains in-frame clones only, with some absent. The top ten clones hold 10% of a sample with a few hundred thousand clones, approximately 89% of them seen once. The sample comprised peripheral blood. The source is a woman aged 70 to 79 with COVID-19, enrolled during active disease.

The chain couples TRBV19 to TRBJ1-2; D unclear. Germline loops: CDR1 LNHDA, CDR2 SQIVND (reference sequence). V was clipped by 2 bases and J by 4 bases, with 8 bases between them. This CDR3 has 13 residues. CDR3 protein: CASSIFSGYGYTF. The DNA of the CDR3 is TGTGCCAGTAGTATATTTTCCGGCTATGGCTACACCTTC.

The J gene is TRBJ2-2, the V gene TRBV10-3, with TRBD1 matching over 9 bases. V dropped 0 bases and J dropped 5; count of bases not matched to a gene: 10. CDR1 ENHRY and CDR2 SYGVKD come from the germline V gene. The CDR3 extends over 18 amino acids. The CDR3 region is CAISESVRTGDRTGELFF. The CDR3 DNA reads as TGTGCCATCAGTGAGTCAGTAAGGACAGGGGATCGAACCGGGGAGCTGTTTTTT.

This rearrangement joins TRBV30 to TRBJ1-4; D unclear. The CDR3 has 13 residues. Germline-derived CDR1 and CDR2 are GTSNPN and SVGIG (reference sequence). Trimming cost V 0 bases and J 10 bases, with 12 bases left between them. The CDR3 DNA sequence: TGTGCCTGGAGTGTACAATGGGAGGCAAAACTGTTTTTT. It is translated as CAWSVQWEAKLFF.

The CDR3 sequence is CASRDRTSSGANVLTF. CDR3 sequence (DNA): TGTGCCAGTAGGGACAGAACCAGCTCTGGGGCCAACGTCCTGACTTTC. The chain links TRBV19 to TRBJ2-6; the D gene is possibly TRBD1 (6 bases). This CDR3 is 16 amino acids long. Germline values: CDR1 LNHDA, CDR2 SQIVND (reference sequence). Trimming took 6 bases from V and 0 from J, leaving 12 bases between them.

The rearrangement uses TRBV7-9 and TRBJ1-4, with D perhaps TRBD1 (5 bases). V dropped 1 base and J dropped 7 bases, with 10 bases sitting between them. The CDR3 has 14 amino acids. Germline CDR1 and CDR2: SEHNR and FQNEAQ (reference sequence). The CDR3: CASSLEGLVEKLFF. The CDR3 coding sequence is TGTGCCAGCAGCTTAGAGGGGTTGGTTGAAAAACTGTTTTTT.

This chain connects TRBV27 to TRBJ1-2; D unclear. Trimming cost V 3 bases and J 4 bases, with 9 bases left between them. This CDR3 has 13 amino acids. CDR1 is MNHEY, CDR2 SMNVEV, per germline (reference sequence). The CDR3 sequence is CASSLAGPYGYTF. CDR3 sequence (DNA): TGTGCCAGCAGTTTGGCAGGCCCCTATGGCTACACCTTC.

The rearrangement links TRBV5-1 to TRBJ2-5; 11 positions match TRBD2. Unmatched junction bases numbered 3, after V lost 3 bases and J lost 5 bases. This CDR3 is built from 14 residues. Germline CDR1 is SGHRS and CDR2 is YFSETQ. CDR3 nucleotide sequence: TGCGCCAGCAGCTCACTAGCGGGGGAGGAGACCCAGTACTTC. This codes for CASSSLAGEETQYF.

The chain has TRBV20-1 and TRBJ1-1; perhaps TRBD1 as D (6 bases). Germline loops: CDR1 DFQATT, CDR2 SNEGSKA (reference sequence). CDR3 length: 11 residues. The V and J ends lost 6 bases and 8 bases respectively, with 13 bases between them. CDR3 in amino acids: CSASRQDEAFF. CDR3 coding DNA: TGCAGTGCCAGTAGACAGGACGAAGCTTTCTTT.

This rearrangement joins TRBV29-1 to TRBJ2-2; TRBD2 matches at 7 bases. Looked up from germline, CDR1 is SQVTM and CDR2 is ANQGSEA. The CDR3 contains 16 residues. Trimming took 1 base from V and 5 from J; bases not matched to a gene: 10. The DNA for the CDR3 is TGCAGCGTTGAAGGCGGGAGCTCCCAGGGTACCGGGGAGCTGTTTTTT. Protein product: CSVEGGSSQGTGELFF.

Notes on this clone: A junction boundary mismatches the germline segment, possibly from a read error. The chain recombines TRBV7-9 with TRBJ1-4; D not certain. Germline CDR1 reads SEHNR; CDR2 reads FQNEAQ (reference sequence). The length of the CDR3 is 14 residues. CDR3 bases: TGTGCCAGCAGCTGGTTATCAACTAATGAAAAACTGTTCTTT. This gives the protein CASSWLSTNEKLFF.

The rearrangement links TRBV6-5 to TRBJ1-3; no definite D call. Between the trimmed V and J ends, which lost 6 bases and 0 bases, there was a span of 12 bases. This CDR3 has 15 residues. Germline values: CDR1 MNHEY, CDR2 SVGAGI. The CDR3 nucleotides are TGTGCCAGCAGGGCGGACTGGAACTCTGGAAACACCATATATTTT. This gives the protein CASRADWNSGNTIYF.

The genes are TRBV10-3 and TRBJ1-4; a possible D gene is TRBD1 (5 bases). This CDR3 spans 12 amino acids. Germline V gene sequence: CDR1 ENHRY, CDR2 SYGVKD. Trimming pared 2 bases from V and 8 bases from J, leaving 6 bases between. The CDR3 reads CAISEQGEKLFF. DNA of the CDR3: TGTGCCATCAGTGAGCAGGGAGAAAAACTGTTTTTT.

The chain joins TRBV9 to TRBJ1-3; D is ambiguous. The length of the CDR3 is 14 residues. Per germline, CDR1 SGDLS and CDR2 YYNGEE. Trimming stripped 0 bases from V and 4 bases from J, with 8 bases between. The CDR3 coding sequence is TGTGCCAGCAGCGTAGCTAGCAGGGGAAACACCATATATTTT. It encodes CASSVASRGNTIYF.

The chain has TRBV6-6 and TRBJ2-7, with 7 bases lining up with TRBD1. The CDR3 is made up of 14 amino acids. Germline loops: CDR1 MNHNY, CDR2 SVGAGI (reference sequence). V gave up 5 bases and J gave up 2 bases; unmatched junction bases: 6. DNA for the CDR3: TGTGCCAGCAGTCGGACAGGAATTACCTACGAGCAGTACTTC. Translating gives CASSRTGITYEQYF.

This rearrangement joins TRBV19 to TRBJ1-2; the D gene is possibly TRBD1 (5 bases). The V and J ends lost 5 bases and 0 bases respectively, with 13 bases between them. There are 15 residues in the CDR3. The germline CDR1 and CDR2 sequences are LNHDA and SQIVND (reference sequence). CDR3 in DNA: TGTGCCAGTAGTGGGGGTACGGGGGCTAACTATGGCTACACCTTC. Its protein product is CASSGGTGANYGYTF.

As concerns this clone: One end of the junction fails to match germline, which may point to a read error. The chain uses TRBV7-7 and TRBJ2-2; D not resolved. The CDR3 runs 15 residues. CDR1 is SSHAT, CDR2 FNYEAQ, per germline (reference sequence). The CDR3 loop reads CASSLDTVPHGELFF. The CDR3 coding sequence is TGTGCTAGCAGCTTAGATACAGTCCCCCACGGGGAGCTGTTTTTT.

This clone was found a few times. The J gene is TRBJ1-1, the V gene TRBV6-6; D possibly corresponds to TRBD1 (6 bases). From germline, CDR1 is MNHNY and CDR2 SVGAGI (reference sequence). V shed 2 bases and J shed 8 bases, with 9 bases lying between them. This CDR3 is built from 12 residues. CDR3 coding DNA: TGTGCCAGCAGTTACGGGGGGGGCGAAGCTTTCTTT. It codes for CASSYGGGEAFF.

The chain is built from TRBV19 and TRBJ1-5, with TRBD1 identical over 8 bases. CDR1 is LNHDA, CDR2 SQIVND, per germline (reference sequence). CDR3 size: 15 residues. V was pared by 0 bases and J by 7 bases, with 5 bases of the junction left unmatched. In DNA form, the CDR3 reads TGTGCCAGTAGTATAGAAGGACAGGGCACCCAGCCCCAGCATTTT. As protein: CASSIEGQGTQPQHF.

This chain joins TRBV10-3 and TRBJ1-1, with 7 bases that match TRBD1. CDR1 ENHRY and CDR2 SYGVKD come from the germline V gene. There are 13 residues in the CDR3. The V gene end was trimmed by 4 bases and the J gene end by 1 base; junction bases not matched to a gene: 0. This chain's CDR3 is CAISGDRNTEAFF. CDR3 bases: TGTGCCATCAGTGGGGACAGGAACACTGAAGCTTTCTTT.